This T cell receptor beta chain came from a study of cytomegalovirus exposure and HLA in healthy donors. Study context: There were 88 million or so unique TCRs (from HLA-typed donors) in an early data release.

Researchers ran the PCR with 60 Vbeta and 13 Jbeta primers. Here immunoSEQ multiplex PCR was the method, and the copy in TCRdb shows in-frame clones only, minus some. The sample includes approximately 110,000 clones, roughly 83% seen only once; the top ten take just under 3%. Findings of the study overall: An analysis done earlier found most TCR beta V segments productive about 90% or about 30% of the time. It is likely that the observed cluster of highly shared sequence variants was a sequencing artifact. Rare TCR sequences predominated, though certain public TCRs were found in many donors.

Notes on this clone: Its antigen is as yet unknown.

Germline V CDR1 and CDR2: LNHNV, YYDKDF (reference sequence). V shed 4 bases, J shed 0 bases, and the junction held 6 bases outside the gene matches. This CDR3 has 15 amino acids. The clonotype originates from a woman between 18 and 30 years old in good health and CMV-seropositive. Sequencing input: PBMCs. The rearrangement uses TRBV15 and TRBJ2-7; 7 bases fit TRBD1. The CDR3 nucleotides read TGTGCCACCAGCACGACAGGGAAAGGCTCCTACGAGCAGTACTTC. It encodes CATSTTGKGSYEQYF.